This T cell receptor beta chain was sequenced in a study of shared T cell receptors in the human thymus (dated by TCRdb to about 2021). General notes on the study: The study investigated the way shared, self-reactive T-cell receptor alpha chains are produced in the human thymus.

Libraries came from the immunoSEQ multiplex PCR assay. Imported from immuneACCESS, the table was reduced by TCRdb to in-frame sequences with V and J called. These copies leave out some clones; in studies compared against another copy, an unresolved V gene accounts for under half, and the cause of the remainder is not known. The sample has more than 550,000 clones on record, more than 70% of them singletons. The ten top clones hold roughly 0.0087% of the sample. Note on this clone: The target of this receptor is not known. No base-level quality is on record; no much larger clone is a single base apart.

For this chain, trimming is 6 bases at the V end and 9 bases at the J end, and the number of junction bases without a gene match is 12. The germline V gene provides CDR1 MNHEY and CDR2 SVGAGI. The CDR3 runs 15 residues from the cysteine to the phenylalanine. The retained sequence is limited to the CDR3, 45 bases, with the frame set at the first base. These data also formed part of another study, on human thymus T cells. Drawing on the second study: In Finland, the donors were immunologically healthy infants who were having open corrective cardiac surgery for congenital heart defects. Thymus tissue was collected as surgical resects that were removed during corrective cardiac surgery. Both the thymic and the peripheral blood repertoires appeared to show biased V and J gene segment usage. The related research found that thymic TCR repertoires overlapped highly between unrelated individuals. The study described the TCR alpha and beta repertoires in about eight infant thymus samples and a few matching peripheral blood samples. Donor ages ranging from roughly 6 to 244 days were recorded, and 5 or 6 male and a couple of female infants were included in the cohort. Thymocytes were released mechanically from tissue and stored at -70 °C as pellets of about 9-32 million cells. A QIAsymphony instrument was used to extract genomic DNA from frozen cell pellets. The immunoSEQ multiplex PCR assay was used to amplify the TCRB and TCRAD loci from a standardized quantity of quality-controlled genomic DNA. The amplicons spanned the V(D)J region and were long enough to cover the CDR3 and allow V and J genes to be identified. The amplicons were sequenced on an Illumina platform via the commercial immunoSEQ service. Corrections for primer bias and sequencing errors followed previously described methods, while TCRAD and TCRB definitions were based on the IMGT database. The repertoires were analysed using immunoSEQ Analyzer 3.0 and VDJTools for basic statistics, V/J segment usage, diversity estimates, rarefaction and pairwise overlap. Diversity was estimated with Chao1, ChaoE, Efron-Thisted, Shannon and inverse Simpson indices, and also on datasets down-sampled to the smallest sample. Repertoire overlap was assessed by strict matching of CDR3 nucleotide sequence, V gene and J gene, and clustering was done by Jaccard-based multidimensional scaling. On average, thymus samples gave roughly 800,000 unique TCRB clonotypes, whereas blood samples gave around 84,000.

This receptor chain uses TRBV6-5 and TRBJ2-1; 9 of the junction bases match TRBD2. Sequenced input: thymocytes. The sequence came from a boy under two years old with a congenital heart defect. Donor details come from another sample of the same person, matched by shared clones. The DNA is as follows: TGTGCCAGCAGAATAGGAGCGGGAGGTACGGGTGAGCAGTTCTTC. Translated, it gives CASRIGAGGTGEQFF.